This TCR beta chain was obtained from a study of T cell responses to AZD1222 COVID-19 vaccine. This clone has a single count. V dropped 1 base and J dropped 1 base, with 9 bases sitting between them. This CDR3 contains 15 residues. Germline CDR1 SGHVS, CDR2 FQNEAQ. Sequencing was performed with immunoSEQ multiplex PCR; in TCRdb, only in-frame clones are kept and a portion is missing. The sample has fewer than 150,000 clones; around 86% are singletons. The input for sequencing was peripheral blood, taken on day 0 of AZD1222 vaccination. This chain uses TRBV7-8 with TRBJ2-3; D might be TRBD1 or TRBD2, each matching 5 bases. This clonotype was obtained from an adult in good health. CDR3 protein: CASSLEGRGTDTQYF. DNA of the CDR3: TGTGCCAGCAGCTTAGAGGGGCGGGGCACAGATACGCAGTATTTT.